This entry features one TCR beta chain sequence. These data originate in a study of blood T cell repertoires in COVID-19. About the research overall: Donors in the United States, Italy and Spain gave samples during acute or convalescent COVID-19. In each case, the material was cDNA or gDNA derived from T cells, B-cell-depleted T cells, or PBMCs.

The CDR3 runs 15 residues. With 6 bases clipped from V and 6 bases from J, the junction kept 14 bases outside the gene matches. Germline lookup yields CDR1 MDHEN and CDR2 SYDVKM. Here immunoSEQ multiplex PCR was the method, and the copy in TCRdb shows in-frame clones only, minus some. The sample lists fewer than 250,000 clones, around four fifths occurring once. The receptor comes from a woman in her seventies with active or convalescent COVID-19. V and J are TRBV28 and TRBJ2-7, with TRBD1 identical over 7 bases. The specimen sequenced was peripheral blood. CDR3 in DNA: TGTGCCAGCAGCTCCGGACAGGCCCGAGGCCTCGAGCAGTACTTC. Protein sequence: CASSSGQARGLEQYF. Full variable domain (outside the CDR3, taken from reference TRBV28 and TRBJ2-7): DVKVTQSSRYLVKRTGEKVFLECVQDMDHENMFWYRQDPGLGLRLIYFSYDVKMKEKGDIPEGYSVSREKKERFSLILESASTNQTSMYLCASSSGQARGLEQYFGPGTRLTVT.